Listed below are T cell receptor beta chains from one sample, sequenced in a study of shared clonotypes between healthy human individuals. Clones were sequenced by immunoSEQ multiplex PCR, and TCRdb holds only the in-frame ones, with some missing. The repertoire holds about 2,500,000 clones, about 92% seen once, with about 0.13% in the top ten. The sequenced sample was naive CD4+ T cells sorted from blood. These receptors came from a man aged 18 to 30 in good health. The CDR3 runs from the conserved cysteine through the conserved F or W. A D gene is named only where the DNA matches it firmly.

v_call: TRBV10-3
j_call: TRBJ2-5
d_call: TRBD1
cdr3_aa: CAIRQGAQETQYF

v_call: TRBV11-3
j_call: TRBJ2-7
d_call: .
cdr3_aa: CASSLGQGVGYEQYF

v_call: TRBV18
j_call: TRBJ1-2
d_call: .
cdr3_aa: CASSPSRGANGYTF

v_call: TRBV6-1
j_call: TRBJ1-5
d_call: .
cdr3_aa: CASSAKRFPNQPQHF

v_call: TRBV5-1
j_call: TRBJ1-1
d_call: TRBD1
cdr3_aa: CASSSLRQGNTEAFF

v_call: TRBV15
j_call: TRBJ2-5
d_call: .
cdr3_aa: CATSRGAETQYF

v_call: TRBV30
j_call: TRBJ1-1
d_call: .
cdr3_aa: CAWSRGRRVNTEAFF

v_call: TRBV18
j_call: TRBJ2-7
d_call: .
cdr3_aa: CASSLPGPYEQYF

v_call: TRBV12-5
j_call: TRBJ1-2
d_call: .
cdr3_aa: CASGLTGGGGQSWSYGYTF

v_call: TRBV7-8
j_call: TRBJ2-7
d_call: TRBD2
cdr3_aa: CASSFETGTSRSYEQYF

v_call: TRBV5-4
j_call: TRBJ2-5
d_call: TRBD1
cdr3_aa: CASSIGTGQETQYF

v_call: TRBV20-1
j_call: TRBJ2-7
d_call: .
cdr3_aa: CSTMGSHEQYF

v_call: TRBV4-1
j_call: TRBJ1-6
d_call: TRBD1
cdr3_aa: CASSQELGQGYSPLHF

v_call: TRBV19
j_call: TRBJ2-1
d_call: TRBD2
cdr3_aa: CASKVREFNEQFF

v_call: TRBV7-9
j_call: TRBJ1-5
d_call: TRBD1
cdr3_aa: CASSKTGGPNSNQPQHF

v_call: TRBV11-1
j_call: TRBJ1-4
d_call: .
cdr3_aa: CASSLMGENEKLFF

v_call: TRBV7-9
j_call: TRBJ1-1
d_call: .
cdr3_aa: CASKLAADLTEAFF

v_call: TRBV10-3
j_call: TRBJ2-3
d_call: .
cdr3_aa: CATEGGGPDTQYF

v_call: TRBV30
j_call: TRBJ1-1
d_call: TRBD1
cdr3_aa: CAWLTGWYTEAFF

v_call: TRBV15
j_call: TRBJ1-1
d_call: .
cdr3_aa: CATSKTDMNTEAFF

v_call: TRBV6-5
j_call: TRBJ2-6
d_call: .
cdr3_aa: CASSSTSGANVLTF

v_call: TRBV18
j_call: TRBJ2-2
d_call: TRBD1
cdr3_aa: CASSPLTGSTGELFF

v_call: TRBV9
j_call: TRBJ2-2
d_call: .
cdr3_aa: CASSVVGFGELFF

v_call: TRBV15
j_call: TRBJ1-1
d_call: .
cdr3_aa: CATSRGSLGTEAFF

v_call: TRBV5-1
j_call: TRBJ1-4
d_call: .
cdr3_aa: CASTSGTPNEKLFF

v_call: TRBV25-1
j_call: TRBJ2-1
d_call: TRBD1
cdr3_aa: CASSDPRTGGLYNEQFF

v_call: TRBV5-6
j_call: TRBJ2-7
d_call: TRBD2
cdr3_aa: CASSLKGGSLFRMSYEQYF

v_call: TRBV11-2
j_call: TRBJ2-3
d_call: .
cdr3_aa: CASSLDGPSGDTQYF

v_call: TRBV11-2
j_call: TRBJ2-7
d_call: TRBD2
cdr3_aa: CASSLGRRGGPPSYEQYF

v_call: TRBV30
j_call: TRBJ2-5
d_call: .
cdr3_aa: CAWSHGAEMYQETQYF

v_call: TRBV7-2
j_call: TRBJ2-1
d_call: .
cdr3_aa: CASSWSEGASSYNEQFF

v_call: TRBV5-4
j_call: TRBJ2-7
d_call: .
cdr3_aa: CASSQSTHGGTYEQYF